What follows are 21 T cell receptor beta chains derived from one specimen sequenced in a study of a mutant IDH1 vaccine in newly diagnosed glioma. Sequencing used immunoSEQ multiplex PCR; TCRdb keeps in-frame clones, though not all of them. The table shows some 26,000 clones, with approximately 82% occurring only once. Time point described: week 23, last vaccination. Topical imiquimod accompanied each vaccine dose, which consisted of 300 ug of mutant IDH1 20-mer peptide. Their antigens are not known. The sequencing used PBMCs, collected from a glioma patient whose treatment included an IDH1 peptide vaccine. Receptors were obtained from a woman aged 25 to 45 with glioma.

The chain employs TRBV6-1 and TRBJ2-1; either TRBD1 or TRBD2 may fit D (5 bases each). The CDR3 has 18 amino acids. Germline lookup yields CDR1 MNHNS and CDR2 SASEGT. Trimming pared 3 bases from V and 2 bases from J, leaving 20 bases between. DNA of the CDR3: TGTGCCAGCAGTGATTTGCGGGTTAGGGACCTCCCCTACAATGAGCAGTTCTTC. Translating gives CASSDLRVRDLPYNEQFF.

The chain combines TRBV9 with TRBJ1-2; TRBD1 matches at 7 bases. The V and J ends lost 4 bases and 2 bases, in that order; junction bases with no gene match: 11. Germline assignment: CDR1 SGDLS and CDR2 YYNGEE. The CDR3 covers 16 residues. CDR3 protein: CASSPPRQGVNYGYTF. As DNA, the CDR3 is TGTGCCAGCAGCCCCCCCCGACAGGGAGTCAACTATGGCTACACCTTC. The whole variable domain, filled in from reference TRBV9 and TRBJ1-2, reads DSGVTQTPKHLITATGQRVTLRCSPRSGDLSVYWYQQSLDQGLQFLIQYYNGEERAKGNILERFSAQQFPDLHSELNLSSLELGDSALYFCASSPPRQGVNYGYTFGSGTRLTVV.

V usage is TRBV6-6 and J usage is TRBJ2-5; either TRBD1 or TRBD2 may fit D (5 bases each). This CDR3 has 13 amino acids. Germline lookup yields CDR1 MNHNY and CDR2 SVGAGI (reference sequence). Trimming stripped 1 base from V and 5 bases from J, with 8 bases between. CDR3 region: CASSYLGEETQYF. In DNA form, the CDR3 reads TGTGCCAGCAGTTACTTAGGGGAGGAGACCCAGTACTTC.

This chain links TRBV30 with TRBJ1-1; no definite D call. The CDR3 runs to 14 residues. Germline CDR1 and CDR2: GTSNPN and SVGIG (reference sequence). Deletions cut 4 bases from V and 0 bases from J, with 12 bases between. The CDR3 nucleotides read TGTGCCTGGAACCCATCAGCGTTGAACACTGAAGCTTTCTTT. It encodes CAWNPSALNTEAFF.

The chain employs TRBV5-1 and TRBJ2-7; tentatively, D is TRBD2 (5 bases). Trimming cost V 4 bases and J 0 bases, with 11 bases left between them. The CDR3 consists of 14 residues. Germline assignment: CDR1 SGHRS and CDR2 YFSETQ. The CDR3 region has the DNA TGCGCCAGCAGCGATCGTACTAGCTCCTACGAGCAGTACTTC. Translation gives CASSDRTSSYEQYF.

The chain has TRBV6-5 and TRBJ2-5, with 15 bases lining up with TRBD2. The CDR3 covers 15 residues. Trimming at V came to 6 bases and at J to 7 bases, leaving 6 bases not matched to a gene. The germline CDR1 and CDR2 sequences are MNHEY and SVGAGI. This CDR3 is CASSPWTSGGATQYF. The DNA for the CDR3 is TGTGCCAGCAGCCCCTGGACTAGCGGGGGGGCGACCCAGTACTTC.

The rearrangement joins TRBV6-5 to TRBJ1-2, with D tentatively TRBD1 (6 bases). Germline lookup yields CDR1 MNHEY and CDR2 SVGAGI. V lost 8 bases and J lost 8, with 24 bases in between. This CDR3 has 15 amino acids. CDR3 region: CASGRQVEYLHGYTF. The CDR3 nucleotides read TGTGCCAGCGGGAGACAGGTTGAATACTTGCACGGCTACACCTTC.

The V and J genes are TRBV7-6 and TRBJ1-1; TRBD1 matches 10 bases. V lost 5 bases, J lost 5 bases, and 11 bases stayed unmatched. The CDR3 is 16 amino acids. Looked up from germline, CDR1 is SGHVS and CDR2 is FNYEAQ. CDR3 DNA: TGTGCCAGCAGCCTCGCGCCCGGGACAGGGGTTACTGAAGCTTTCTTT. Amino acids: CASSLAPGTGVTEAFF.

The V call is TRBV4-1, the J call TRBJ1-1; D not resolved. Germline V lookup: CDR1 MGHRA, CDR2 YSYEKL. Trimming removed 5 bases at V and 5 bases at J, with 18 bases between. The CDR3 is 15 residues long. The CDR3 loop reads CASSFGRTGGTEAFF. The CDR3, as DNA: TGCGCCAGCAGCTTTGGGCGGACGGGAGGGACTGAAGCTTTCTTT.

This clone was detected once. This chain joins TRBV6-1 and TRBJ2-5, with D maybe TRBD1 (5 bases). Trimming stripped 7 bases from V and 4 bases from J, with 13 bases between. Germline V gives CDR1 MNHNS, CDR2 SASEGT. The CDR3 contains 13 residues. The CDR3 nucleotides are TGTGCCAGCACCCGAAGAAGGGGAGAGACCCAGTACTTC. Encoded protein: CASTRRRGETQYF.

The J gene is TRBJ2-3, the V gene TRBV5-4; possibly TRBD2 for D (6 bases). The V and J ends lost 2 bases and 1 base respectively, with 14 bases between them. Germline CDR1 and CDR2: SGHNT and YYREEE (reference sequence). This CDR3 has 16 residues. In DNA, the CDR3 is TGTGCCAGCAGCTTCCTTTTCCAGCGGGGCACAGATACGCAGTATTTT. Residues: CASSFLFQRGTDTQYF.

The rearrangement joins TRBV15 to TRBJ2-2; 11 bases fit TRBD1. The J segment lost 8 bases and the V segment lost 5 bases, leaving 19 bases of the junction unmatched. The length of the CDR3 is 19 residues. Germline values: CDR1 LNHNV, CDR2 YYDKDF (reference sequence). In nucleotides, the CDR3 is TGTGCCACCAGCCAAATCGGGACAGGGGGTCTGACCCCGTATGGGGAGCTGTTTTTT. Translation: CATSQIGTGGLTPYGELFF.

This clone was counted a few times. This sequence joins TRBV29-1 and TRBJ1-1; 8 nucleotides line up with TRBD1. Germline lookup yields CDR1 SQVTM and CDR2 ANQGSEA. Germline trimming cut 5 bases from V and 4 bases from J; bases unmatched to any gene: 3. The CDR3 spans 12 residues. The CDR3 region has the DNA TGCAGCGTTAGACAGGGGAGCACTGAAGCTTTCTTT. It translates to CSVRQGSTEAFF. Looking up the rest from reference TRBV29-1 and TRBJ1-1 gives the full variable domain: SAVISQKPSRDICQRGTSLTIQCQVDSQVTMMFWYRQQPGQSLTLIATANQGSEATYESGFVIDKFPISRPNLTFSTLTVSNMSPEDSSIYLCSVRQGSTEAFFGQGTRLTVV.

V and J are TRBV27 and TRBJ1-5, with D hard to call. The V end was cut by 1 base, the J end by 7 bases, with 11 bases between. This CDR3 is built from 14 residues. Germline assignment: CDR1 MNHEY and CDR2 SMNVEV (reference sequence). CDR3 region: CASSLFSGNQPQHF. In DNA, the CDR3 is TGTGCCAGCAGTTTATTTTCTGGGAACCAGCCCCAGCATTTT.

The chain links TRBV5-1 to TRBJ2-1; D is possibly TRBD2 (6 bases). V was clipped by 4 bases and J by 3 bases, with 11 bases between them. This CDR3 spans 14 amino acids. CDR1 SGHRS and CDR2 YFSETQ come from the germline V gene. DNA for the CDR3: TGCGCCAGCAGCCTACTAGCAGGCTACAATGAGCAGTTCTTC. This translates into CASSLLAGYNEQFF.

This chain connects TRBV5-1 to TRBJ2-7; a possible D gene is TRBD2 (5 bases). The CDR3 totals 15 residues. Looked up from germline, CDR1 is SGHRS and CDR2 is YFSETQ. Trimming removed 0 bases at V and 2 bases at J, with 12 bases between. This chain's CDR3 is CASSLAGGPTYEQYF. CDR3 DNA sequence: TGCGCCAGCAGCTTGGCCGGAGGACCTACCTACGAGCAGTACTTC.

The V and J genes are TRBV19 and TRBJ2-7; 7 bases fit TRBD2. CDR3 length: 13 amino acids. CDR1 and CDR2 (germline): LNHDA, SQIVND (reference sequence). The trim removed 5 bases at V and 3 bases at J, leaving 4 bases unmatched. The CDR3 DNA reads as TGTGCCAGTAGTTTTGGACTAGTCTACGAGCAGTACTTC. Its translation is CASSFGLVYEQYF.

The V and J genes are TRBV25-1 and TRBJ2-7; 9 positions agree with TRBD2. The trim removed 5 bases at V and 2 bases at J, leaving 13 bases unmatched. This CDR3 is built from 17 residues. Germline assignment: CDR1 MGHDK and CDR2 SYGVNS. CDR3 nucleotide sequence: TGTGCCAGCAGTTCCCGTCCCCCCAGCGGGGGGACCTACGAGCAGTACTTC. Protein sequence: CASSSRPPSGGTYEQYF.

This clone appeared a few times. The chain has TRBV11-2 and TRBJ1-1, with 8 positions matching TRBD1. The V and J ends lost 3 bases and 10 bases, in that order; junction bases with no gene match: 7. The CDR3 is made up of 13 amino acids. In germline, CDR1 is SGHAT, CDR2 FQNNGV. CDR3 amino acids: CASSFLGTGRAFF. As DNA, the CDR3 is TGTGCCAGCAGCTTCCTAGGGACAGGTCGAGCTTTCTTT.

The chain links TRBV7-9 to TRBJ1-4; D not certain. Germline V gene data show CDR1 as SEHNR and CDR2 as FQNEAQ (reference sequence). Between the trimmed V and J ends, which lost 2 bases and 7 bases, there was a span of 8 bases. The CDR3 has 13 residues. The CDR3 region has the DNA TGTGCCAGCAGCTTAACTAACGGTGAAAAACTGTTTTTT. Protein product: CASSLTNGEKLFF.

As DNA, the CDR3 is TGTGCCAGCAGCCAAGAAGGCGGGGGGGCGTGGACTGAAGCTTTCTTT. As protein: CASSQEGGGAWTEAFF. This sequence joins TRBV14 and TRBJ1-1; D is possibly TRBD1 (6 bases). Germline CDR1 SGHDN, CDR2 FVKESK. V was shortened by 0 bases and J by 5 bases, with 16 bases between the two germline ends. The CDR3 loop spans 16 amino acids.